The clone carrying this T cell receptor beta chain has a handful of counts. Original processing notes: Reference gene primer amplification yielded estimated nucleated cell counts. Data came from immunoSEQ multiplex PCR; TCRdb stores just in-frame clones and leaves some out. The DNA was the basis for D and trimming; V, J and clone size are from that table. The profile shows 200,000 or so clones, about four fifths of them singletons. This record belongs to a study of blood T cell repertoires in COVID-19. Study information: Spain, Italy and the United States supplied samples that represented acute and convalescent COVID-19.

Trimming left V 6 bases short and J 2 bases short, with 17 bases between. Germline V gives CDR1 SGHAT, CDR2 FQNNGV. This CDR3 is built from 15 residues. The rearrangement uses TRBV11-2 and TRBJ2-7; perhaps TRBD2 as D (6 bases). The specimen sequenced was PBMCs or T cells enriched from blood (not recorded which). The source is a woman aged 50 to 65 who had been exposed to COVID-19. CDR3 loop: CASRPGRDLAYEQYF. CDR3 coding DNA: TGTGCCAGCAGACCTGGACGGGACTTAGCCTACGAGCAGTACTTC.